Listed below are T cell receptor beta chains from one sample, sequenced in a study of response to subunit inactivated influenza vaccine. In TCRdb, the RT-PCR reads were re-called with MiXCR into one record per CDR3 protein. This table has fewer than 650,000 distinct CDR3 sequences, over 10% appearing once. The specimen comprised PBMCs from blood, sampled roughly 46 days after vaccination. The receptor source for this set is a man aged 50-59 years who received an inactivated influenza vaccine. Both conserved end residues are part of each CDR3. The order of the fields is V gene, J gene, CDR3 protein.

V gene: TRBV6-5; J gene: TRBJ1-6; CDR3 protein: CASSYRRSTYNSPLHF
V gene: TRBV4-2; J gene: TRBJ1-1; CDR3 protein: CASSQETGFRTEAFF
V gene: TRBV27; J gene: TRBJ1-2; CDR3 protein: CASSLGTGVGGYTF
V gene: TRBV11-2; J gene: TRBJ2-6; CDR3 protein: CASSLDKGGQGAETGANVLTF
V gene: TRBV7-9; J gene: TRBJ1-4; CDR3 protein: CASSLNAGLKKLFF
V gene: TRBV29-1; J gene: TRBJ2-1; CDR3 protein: CSVFQGAYTEQFF
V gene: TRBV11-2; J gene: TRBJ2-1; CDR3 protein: CASSPGTGGQSSYNEQFF
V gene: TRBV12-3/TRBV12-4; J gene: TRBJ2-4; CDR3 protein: CASSVPGIQYF
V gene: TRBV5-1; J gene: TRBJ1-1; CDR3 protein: CASSHDLNTEAFF
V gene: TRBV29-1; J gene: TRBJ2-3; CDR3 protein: CSVAHPSGGATDTQYF
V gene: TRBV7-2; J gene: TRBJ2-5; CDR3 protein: CASSLVTSGRKETQYF
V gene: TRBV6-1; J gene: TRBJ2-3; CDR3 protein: CASSQLRTGGADTQYF
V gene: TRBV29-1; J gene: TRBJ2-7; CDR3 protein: CSALWGQGARNEQYF
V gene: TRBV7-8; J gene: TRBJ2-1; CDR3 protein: CASAVNSYNEQFF
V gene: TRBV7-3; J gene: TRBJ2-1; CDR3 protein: CASSLTRGDRVHNEQFF
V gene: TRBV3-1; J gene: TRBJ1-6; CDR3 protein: CASSQGMRRPYNSPLHF
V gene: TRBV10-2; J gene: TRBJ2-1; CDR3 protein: CASSVGGARDEQFF
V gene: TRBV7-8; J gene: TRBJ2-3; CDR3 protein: CASSLVGRATSGYTDTQYF
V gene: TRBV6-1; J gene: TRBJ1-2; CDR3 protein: CASAGQRVNYGYTF
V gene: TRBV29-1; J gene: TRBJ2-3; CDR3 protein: CSVGRSSEVRTQYF
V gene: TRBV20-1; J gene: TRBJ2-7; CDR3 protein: CSARSREGYEQYF
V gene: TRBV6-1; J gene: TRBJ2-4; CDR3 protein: CASSPPPGTSGVSVWYF
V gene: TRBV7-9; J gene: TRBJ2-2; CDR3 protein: CASSFYKGAGELFF
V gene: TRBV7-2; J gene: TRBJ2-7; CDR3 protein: CASSLGSSGSYEQYF
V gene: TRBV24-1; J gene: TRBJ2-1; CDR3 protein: CATSDNSLSSYNEQFF
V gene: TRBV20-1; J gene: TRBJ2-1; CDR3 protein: CSARSGRANEQFF
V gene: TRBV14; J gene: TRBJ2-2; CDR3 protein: CASGGPTNTGELFF
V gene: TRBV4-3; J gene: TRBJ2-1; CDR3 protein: CASSQVGDRNNEQFF
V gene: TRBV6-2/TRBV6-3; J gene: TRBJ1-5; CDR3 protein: CASWSGQIYSNQPQHF
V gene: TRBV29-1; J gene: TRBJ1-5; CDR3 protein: CSARVGKDQPQHF